This T cell receptor (beta chain) was documented in a study of blood T cell repertoires in COVID-19. In the study overall: The analysed material was cDNA or gDNA that came from T cells, B-cell-depleted T cells, or PBMCs.

Trimming left V 5 bases short and J 5 bases short, with 15 bases between. Germline V lookup: CDR1 SGHVS, CDR2 FQNEAQ. This CDR3 contains 14 residues. Study processing details: Cell counts per sample came from amplifying reference gene primers. Clones were read by immunoSEQ multiplex PCR, and TCRdb kept only the in-frame ones, dropping some. That table furnishes V, J and clone size, whereas the DNA furnished D and trimming. Among 150,000 to 200,000 clones listed, more than 70% were seen once. This sequence was found in a man aged 18 to 30 with active or convalescent COVID-19. The V gene is TRBV7-8, the J gene TRBJ2-5; maybe TRBD2 (5 bases). Sequenced material: peripheral blood. This CDR3 is CASSARTAGETQYF. The CDR3, as DNA: TGTGCCAGCAGCGCCAGGACTGCTGGCGAGACCCAGTACTTC.